The clone carrying this TCR beta chain was counted between two and nine times. The sample comes from a study of blood T cells in healthy people across ages. The authors ran a second PCR of about 6 to 11 cycles using a sample-barcoded 5' primer and a J-beta primer mix. From the 5' RACE reads, TCRdb called clonotypes with MiXCR, one entry per CDR3 protein. The sample lists 700,000 to 850,000 distinct CDR3 sequences; approximately 55% were seen once. Between the trimmed V and J ends, which lost 7 bases and 5 bases, there was a span of 14 bases. The CDR3 totals 13 residues. This TCR was sampled from a man older than 75 in good health. The chain is built from TRBV12-3 or TRBV12-4 and TRBJ2-5; no firm D call. Sequences were obtained from blood. CDR3 protein: CASNVVAGETQYF. DNA of the CDR3: TGTGCCAGCAACGTGGTAGCCGGGGAGACCCAGTACTTC.